Listed here are 7 T cell receptor beta chains from one sample, sequenced in a study of early T cells in non-severe SARS-CoV-2 infection. TCRdb used MiXCR to reprocess the 5' RACE reads, holding one entry per CDR3 protein. This table has around 44,000 distinct CDR3 sequences, 8.5% to 10% appearing once. The specimen sequenced was whole blood. These receptors all stem from an adult who was a healthcare worker with PCR-confirmed SARS-CoV-2 infection or an uninfected control (not recorded which).

In its sample, this clonotype was seen many times. The genes are TRBV6-5 and TRBJ1-4; D is unclear. Trimming stripped 6 bases from V and 7 bases from J, with 18 bases between. Germline assignment: CDR1 MNHEY and CDR2 SVGAGI. This CDR3 is 15 amino acids long. CDR3 loop: CASRRSERLFEKLFF. The CDR3 DNA is TGTGCCAGCAGGCGCAGCGAGAGGCTGTTTGAAAAACTGTTTTTT.

The chain recombines TRBV6-5 with TRBJ1-4, with a possible D match to TRBD1 (5 bases). Looked up from germline, CDR1 is MNHEY and CDR2 is SVGAGI. The ends were cut back, 4 bases at V and 8 bases at J, with 14 bases in the middle. The CDR3 is 14 residues long. Here the CDR3 reads CASSFGDGGEKLFF. CDR3 bases: TGTGCCAGCAGTTTCGGGGACGGGGGAGAAAAACTGTTTTTT.

The CDR3 DNA follows: TGTGCCAGCAGCCCGGGAGGGGGGTGGAACTATGGCTACACCTTC. This gives the protein CASSPGGGWNYGYTF. J is TRBJ1-2 and V is TRBV7-2; D perhaps matches TRBD1 (6 bases). Germline CDR1 reads SGHTA; CDR2 reads FQGNSA. V was pared by 5 bases and J by 2 bases, with 15 bases between. This CDR3 has 15 residues.

Only a few counts were recorded for this clonotype. This chain links TRBV18 with TRBJ1-5; possibly TRBD1 for D (5 bases). The ends were cut back, 3 bases at V and 4 bases at J, with 13 bases in the middle. The CDR3 sequence is 15 residues long. Germline V CDR1 and CDR2: KGHSH, LQKENI. The CDR3 here is CASSPSGLMNQPQHF. The CDR3 DNA follows: TGTGCCAGCTCACCCTCGGGGCTGATGAATCAGCCCCAGCATTTT.

At least ten counts were recorded for this clonotype. The rearrangement links TRBV20-1 to TRBJ2-3; the D gene is possibly TRBD1 (6 bases). The CDR3 sequence is 14 residues long. The V and J ends lost 5 bases and 3 bases respectively, with 15 bases between them. Germline V gives CDR1 DFQATT, CDR2 SNEGSKA (reference sequence). The CDR3 DNA reads TGCAGTGCTGTATTCGGACAGCGAACAGATACGCAGTATTTT. Its protein is CSAVFGQRTDTQYF.

This clonotype was counted at least ten times. The chain links TRBV7-2 to TRBJ1-5; weak D call: TRBD1 (5 bases). The length of the CDR3 is 14 residues. The germline V gene encodes CDR1 SGHTA and CDR2 FQGNSA. V shed 2 bases and J shed 10 bases, with 15 bases lying between them. The CDR3 loop is CASSLTGLGHPQHF. DNA of the CDR3: TGTGCCAGCAGCTTAACCGGTTTAGGACACCCCCAGCATTTT.

This clonotype was counted ten times or more. The chain uses TRBV7-8 and TRBJ2-3; the match to TRBD2 covers 13 bases. The junction had 8 bases not matched to a gene; V was cut back by 5 bases and J by 3 bases. The CDR3 has 17 residues. The germline gives CDR1 SGHVS, CDR2 FQNEAQ. The CDR3 sequence is CASSSRVLAGGTDTQYF. The DNA of the CDR3 is TGTGCCAGCAGCAGTAGAGTACTAGCGGGAGGGACAGATACGCAGTATTTT.